This record concerns one T cell receptor beta chain sequence. This sample is drawn from a study of early T cells in non-severe SARS-CoV-2 infection. TCRdb reprocessed the 5' RACE reads via MiXCR and lists one record per CDR3 protein. The sample records fewer than 65,000 distinct CDR3 sequences, 7.5% to 9.5% being singletons. Germline values: CDR1 DFQATT, CDR2 SNEGSKA (reference sequence). V lost 6 bases to trimming and J lost 5 bases, with 17 bases between them. This CDR3 spans 13 amino acids. The J gene is TRBJ2-7, the V gene TRBV20-1; perhaps TRBD2 as D (5 bases). The origin of this receptor is an adult who was a healthcare worker with PCR-confirmed SARS-CoV-2 infection or an uninfected control (not recorded which). This specimen was whole blood, taken at baseline. The DNA of the CDR3 is TGCAGTGCCCCCCGAGAGGCCGGGGACGAGCAGTACTTC. As protein: CSAPREAGDEQYF.